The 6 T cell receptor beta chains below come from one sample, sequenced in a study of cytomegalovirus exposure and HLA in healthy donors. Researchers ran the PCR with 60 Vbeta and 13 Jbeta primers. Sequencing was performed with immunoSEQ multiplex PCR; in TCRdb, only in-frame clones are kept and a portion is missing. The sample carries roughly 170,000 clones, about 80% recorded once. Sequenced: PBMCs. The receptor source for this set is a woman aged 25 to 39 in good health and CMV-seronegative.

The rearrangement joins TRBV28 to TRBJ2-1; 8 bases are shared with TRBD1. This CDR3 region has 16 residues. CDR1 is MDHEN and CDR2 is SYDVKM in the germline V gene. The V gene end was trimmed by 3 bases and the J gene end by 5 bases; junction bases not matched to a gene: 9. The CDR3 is CASSLWWDRKNNEQFF. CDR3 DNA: TGTGCCAGCAGTTTGTGGTGGGACAGGAAAAACAATGAGCAGTTCTTC.

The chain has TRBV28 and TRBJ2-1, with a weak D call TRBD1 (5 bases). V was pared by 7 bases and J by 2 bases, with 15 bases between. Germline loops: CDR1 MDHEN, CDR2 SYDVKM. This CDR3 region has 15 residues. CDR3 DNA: TGTGCCAGCATGGGGCAAGCGTCGACCTACAATGAGCAGTTCTTC. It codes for CASMGQASTYNEQFF. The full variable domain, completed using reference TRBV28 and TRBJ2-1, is DVKVTQSSRYLVKRTGEKVFLECVQDMDHENMFWYRQDPGLGLRLIYFSYDVKMKEKGDIPEGYSVSREKKERFSLILESASTNQTSMYLCASMGQASTYNEQFFGPGTRLTVL.

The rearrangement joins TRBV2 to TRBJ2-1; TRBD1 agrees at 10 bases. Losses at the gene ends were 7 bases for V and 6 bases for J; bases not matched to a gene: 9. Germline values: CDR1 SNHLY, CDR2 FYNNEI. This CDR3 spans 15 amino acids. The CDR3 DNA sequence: TGTGCCAGCAATTCCCCGGGACAGGGGCTCAATGAGCAGTTCTTC. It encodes CASNSPGQGLNEQFF.

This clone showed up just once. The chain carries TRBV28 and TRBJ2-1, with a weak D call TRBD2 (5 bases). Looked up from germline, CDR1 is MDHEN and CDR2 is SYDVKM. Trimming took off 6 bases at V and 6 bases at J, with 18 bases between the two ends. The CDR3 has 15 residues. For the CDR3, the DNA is TGTGCCAGCAGGACCGCCTCCCGAGGGAGCAATGAGCAGTTCTTC. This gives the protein CASRTASRGSNEQFF. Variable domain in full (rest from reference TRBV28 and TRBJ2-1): DVKVTQSSRYLVKRTGEKVFLECVQDMDHENMFWYRQDPGLGLRLIYFSYDVKMKEKGDIPEGYSVSREKKERFSLILESASTNQTSMYLCASRTASRGSNEQFFGPGTRLTVL.

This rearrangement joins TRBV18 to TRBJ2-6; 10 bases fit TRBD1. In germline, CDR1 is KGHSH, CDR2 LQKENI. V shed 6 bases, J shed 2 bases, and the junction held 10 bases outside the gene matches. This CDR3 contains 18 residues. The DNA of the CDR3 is TGTGCCAGCTCCCACAATAGGACAGGGGGTGCTGGGGCCAACGTCCTGACTTTC. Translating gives CASSHNRTGGAGANVLTF. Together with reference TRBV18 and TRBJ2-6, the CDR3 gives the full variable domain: NAGVMQNPRHLVRRRGQEARLRCSPMKGHSHVYWYRQLPEEGLKFMVYLQKENIIDESGMPKERFSAEFPKEGPSILRIQQVVRGDSAAYFCASSHNRTGGAGANVLTFGAGSRLTVL.

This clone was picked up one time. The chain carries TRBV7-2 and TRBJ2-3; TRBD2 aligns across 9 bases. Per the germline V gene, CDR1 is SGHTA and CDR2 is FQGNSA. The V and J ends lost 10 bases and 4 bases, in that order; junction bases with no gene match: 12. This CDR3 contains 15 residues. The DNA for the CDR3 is TGTGCCATCGGCGATGGCGGGGGGGCCCCAGATACGCAGTATTTT. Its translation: CAIGDGGGAPDTQYF.